A single sample gave rise to the 5 T cell receptor beta chains below, sequenced in a study of beta chain features in type 1 diabetes. Study-level findings and limits: Patients with Type 1 diabetes showed moderately but significantly shorter TCRB CDR3s in all four CD4+ subsets.

Their antigen targets remain unknown. Expressed TCRB transcripts were sequenced, since all the RNA that had been isolated was reverse transcribed. Assay used: immunoSEQ multiplex PCR; TCRdb lists only in-frame clones, some missing. This table has around 250,000 clones, around 13% appearing once. The sample taken for sequencing was naive CD4+ T cells from blood. The receptors were sampled from a man younger than 45 with type 1 diabetes.

The rearrangement uses TRBV30 and TRBJ2-1; 9 bases map to TRBD2. With V trimmed by 3 bases and J by 6 bases, 6 bases remained unmatched. The CDR3 totals 14 residues. Per germline, CDR1 GTSNPN and CDR2 SVGIG (reference sequence). Here the CDR3 reads CAWRGSGGPNEQFF. CDR3 sequence (DNA): TGTGCCTGGAGGGGTAGCGGGGGCCCCAATGAGCAGTTCTTC.

The CDR3 loop is CASSTRQGGKGNEQFF. The CDR3 nucleotides read TGTGCCAGTAGTACCAGACAGGGAGGAAAGGGGAATGAGCAGTTCTTC. V usage is TRBV19 and J usage is TRBJ2-1; maybe TRBD1 (7 bases). Germline V CDR1 and CDR2: LNHDA, SQIVND (reference sequence). V dropped 4 bases and J dropped 7 bases, with 20 bases sitting between them. The CDR3 is 16 amino acids. Drawing the rest from reference TRBV19 and TRBJ2-1, the complete variable domain is DGGITQSPKYLFRKEGQNVTLSCEQNLNHDAMYWYRQDPGQGLRLIYYSQIVNDFQKGDIAEGYSVSREKKESFPLTVTSAQKNPTAFYLCASSTRQGGKGNEQFFGPGTRLTVL.

This clone has more than one count but fewer than ten. This rearrangement joins TRBV10-3 to TRBJ2-7; D is possibly TRBD1 (5 bases). CDR3 length equals 14 residues. Trimming left V 3 bases short and J 0 bases short, with 9 bases between. CDR1 and CDR2 from the germline V gene are ENHRY and SYGVKD. DNA of the CDR3: TGTGCCATCAGTGAACCGACAGCCTCCTACGAGCAGTACTTC. The encoded protein is CAISEPTASYEQYF.

The J gene is TRBJ2-7, the V gene TRBV19, with D possibly being TRBD1 (6 bases). This CDR3 contains 13 residues. Trimming stripped 5 bases from V and 3 bases from J, with 11 bases between. Germline V lookup: CDR1 LNHDA, CDR2 SQIVND (reference sequence). The chain's CDR3 is CASSRDNHYEQYF. CDR3 bases: TGTGCCAGTAGTCGGGACAACCACTACGAGCAGTACTTC.

The V call is TRBV18, the J call TRBJ2-3; possible D gene TRBD1, 6 bases. The V gene's germline CDR1 is KGHSH and CDR2 LQKENI. V gave up 2 bases and J gave up 3 bases, with 15 bases separating them. The CDR3 extends over 16 amino acids. This CDR3 reads CASSPGYFGQTDTQYF. DNA of the CDR3: TGTGCCAGCTCACCAGGTTACTTCGGACAGACAGATACGCAGTATTTT.